The rows below give T cell receptor beta chains drawn from one sample of a study of cytomegalovirus exposure and HLA in healthy donors. Only in-frame clones appear in the TCRdb table, and some are missing; sequencing was by immunoSEQ multiplex PCR. The listing contains about 210,000 clones. The sequenced sample was PBMCs. The receptors shown here come from a woman younger than 45 in good health and CMV-seropositive. CDR3s include the opening cysteine and the closing phenylalanine or tryptophan. The order of the fields is D gene, V gene, J gene, CDR3 protein, CDR3 DNA. D genes are given only for firm matches.

NA	TRBV27	TRBJ2-7	CASSLYRASYEQYF	TGTGCCAGCAGTTTATACAGGGCGAGCTACGAGCAGTACTTC
NA	TRBV4-3	TRBJ1-6	CASSQDLESSYNSPLHF	TGCGCCAGCAGCCAAGATCTTGAGAGCTCCTATAATTCACCCCTCCACTTT
NA	TRBV19	TRBJ2-1	CASSIDPELRGEQFF	TGTGCCAGTAGTATTGACCCGGAGCTCCGGGGTGAGCAGTTCTTC
TRBD1	TRBV5-1	TRBJ1-2	CASRLGTDDGYTF	TGCGCCAGCAGACTCGGGACAGATGATGGCTACACCTTC
NA	TRBV7-9	TRBJ2-1	CAGGTQPPYNEQFF	TGTGCCGGGGGGACTCAACCCCCCTACAATGAGCAGTTCTTC
TRBD2	TRBV5-4	TRBJ2-7	CASSLGLAGGRKLYF	TGTGCCAGCAGCTTGGGACTAGCGGGGGGCCGAAAGCTGTACTTC
NA	TRBV2	TRBJ2-3	CASNTRFTDTQYF	TGTGCCAGCAACACAAGATTCACAGATACGCAGTATTTT
TRBD1	TRBV5-1	TRBJ2-7	CASSPRQGAVEQYF	TGCGCCAGCAGCCCCCGACAGGGGGCGGTCGAGCAGTACTTC
NA	TRBV19	TRBJ1-2	CASSPLGYGYTF	TGTGCCAGTAGTCCCCTCGGGTATGGCTACACCTTC
NA	TRBV7-8	TRBJ2-7	CASSLLARAGEQYF	TGTGCCAGCAGCTTATTGGCCAGGGCAGGCGAGCAGTACTTC
TRBD2	TRBV5-1	TRBJ2-3	CASSLFSGRELGTQYF	TGCGCCAGCAGCTTGTTTAGCGGGAGGGAATTGGGTACGCAGTATTTT
NA	TRBV19	TRBJ1-5	CASSYLAGARANQPQHF	TGTGCCAGTAGTTATCTAGCAGGGGCGAGGGCCAATCAGCCCCAGCATTTT
TRBD1	TRBV18	TRBJ1-3	CASSTGQGSGNTIYF	TGTGCCAGCTCTACCGGACAGGGCTCTGGAAACACCATATATTTT
NA	TRBV6-5	TRBJ2-7	CATFKAGRTYEQYF	TGTGCCACGTTTAAGGCGGGGAGGACCTACGAGCAGTACTTC
NA	TRBV29-1	TRBJ1-2	CSVEDMGRVGYTF	TGCAGCGTTGAAGATATGGGGAGAGTAGGCTACACCTTC
TRBD1	TRBV5-8	TRBJ1-2	CASSLGDRGPYYGHTF	TGTGCCAGCAGCCTCGGCGACAGGGGACCCTACTATGGCCACACCTTC
NA	TRBV2	TRBJ1-6	CASSDDLYRAPSYNSPLHF	TGTGCCAGCAGTGATGACCTTTACAGGGCACCCTCCTATAATTCACCCCTCCACTTT
TRBD2	TRBV14	TRBJ2-1	CASSHLAGGISYNEQFF	TGTGCCAGCAGTCACCTAGCGGGAGGTATCTCCTACAATGAGCAGTTCTTC
TRBD1	TRBV6-6	TRBJ1-1	CAALDRAMRTEAFF	TGTGCCGCTTTGGACAGGGCAATGCGGACTGAAGCTTTCTTT
TRBD1	TRBV20-1	TRBJ1-2	CSFPGQYGYTF	TGCAGTTTCCCGGGACAGTATGGCTACACCTTC
NA	TRBV2	TRBJ2-1	CASRSDSSYNEQFF	TGTGCCAGCAGGTCAGACAGTTCCTACAATGAGCAGTTCTTC
TRBD2	TRBV4-3	TRBJ2-3	CASSQGGLAVSDTQYF	TGCGCCAGCAGCCAAGGAGGACTAGCCGTGTCAGATACGCAGTATTTT
TRBD2	TRBV19	TRBJ2-5	CASSIDSTSRGGQETQYF	TGTGCCAGTAGTATAGATTCTACCTCGCGGGGGGGCCAAGAGACCCAGTACTTC
NA	TRBV4-1	TRBJ2-7	CASSHGQGSYGQYF	TGCGCCAGCAGCCACGGGCAGGGTTCGTACGGGCAGTACTTC
TRBD2	TRBV6-5	TRBJ2-2	CASSSVAGYTGELFF	TGTGCCAGCAGTTCGGTAGCGGGGTACACCGGGGAGCTGTTTTTT
TRBD2	TRBV4-1	TRBJ2-1	CASSQGSAGDAVGEQFF	TGCGCCAGCAGCCAAGGCTCCGCGGGAGACGCCGTAGGTGAGCAGTTCTTC
TRBD1	TRBV6-5	TRBJ2-5	CASSYSGQAVETQYF	TGTGCCAGCAGTTACTCGGGACAGGCGGTAGAGACCCAGTACTTC
TRBD2	TRBV4-3	TRBJ2-1	CASSQVTSGSSREQFF	TGCGCCAGCAGCCAAGTGACTAGCGGGAGTTCACGTGAGCAGTTCTTC
TRBD1	TRBV6-5	TRBJ2-7	CASRGGFVTEQYF	TGTGCCAGCCGAGGGGGCTTTGTTACCGAGCAGTACTTC
TRBD1	TRBV19	TRBJ1-2	CASRIDRANYGYTF	TGTGCCAGTAGGATCGACAGGGCCAACTATGGCTACACCTTC
NA	TRBV2	TRBJ1-5	CASSEGRVHQPQHF	TGTGCCAGCAGCGAAGGCAGGGTGCATCAGCCCCAGCATTTT
TRBD1	TRBV27	TRBJ2-2	CASGSGTENTGELFF	TGTGCCAGCGGGTCCGGGACAGAAAACACCGGGGAGCTGTTTTTT
NA	TRBV2	TRBJ2-1	CASTAGIRNEQFF	TGTGCCAGTACCGCAGGGATTAGGAATGAGCAGTTCTTC
TRBD1	TRBV7-9	TRBJ1-5	CASSRGQNSNQPQHF	TGTGCCAGCAGCCGGGGACAGAATAGCAATCAGCCCCAGCATTTT
TRBD1	TRBV5-1	TRBJ1-4	CASSLGDRGQNEKLFF	TGCGCCAGCAGCTTGGGGGACAGGGGGCAGAATGAAAAACTGTTTTTT
NA	TRBV11-2	TRBJ2-7	CASSWGRGEEQYF	TGTGCCAGCAGTTGGGGCAGGGGTGAAGAGCAGTACTTC
TRBD2	TRBV7-9	TRBJ2-3	CASSATSVLTDTRYF	TGTGCCAGCAGCGCAACTAGCGTCCTCACAGATACGCGGTATTTT
NA	TRBV6-5	TRBJ1-1	CASSYSTRGNTEAFF	TGTGCCAGCAGTTACTCGACACGGGGGAACACTGAAGCTTTCTTT
NA	TRBV2	TRBJ2-7	CASTNYEQYF	TGTGCCAGCACCAACTACGAGCAGTACTTC
TRBD2	TRBV6-1	TRBJ2-1	CASSALAGPQTDEQFF	TGTGCCAGCAGTGCTCTAGCGGGTCCTCAAACGGATGAGCAGTTCTTC
TRBD1	TRBV28	TRBJ2-7	CASSQTGYEQYF	TGTGCCAGCAGTCAGACAGGGTACGAGCAGTACTTC
NA	TRBV27	TRBJ1-1	CASSLSTSMNTEAFF	TGTGCCAGCAGTTTATCGACTAGCATGAACACTGAAGCTTTCTTT
NA	TRBV5-4	TRBJ2-2	CASSLGGLFDTGELFF	TGTGCCAGCAGCTTGGGGGGACTCTTCGACACCGGGGAGCTGTTTTTT
TRBD2	TRBV7-2	TRBJ2-7	CASSPTPTSGIGEQYF	TGTGCCAGCAGCCCGACACCGACTAGCGGGATCGGCGAGCAGTACTTC
NA	TRBV6-6	TRBJ1-1	CASSYGDIAEAFF	TGTGCCAGCAGTTACGGGGACATAGCTGAAGCTTTCTTT
NA	TRBV11-2	TRBJ1-1	CASSRVGRVNTEAFF	TGTGCCAGCAGCCGGGTGGGCAGGGTCAACACTGAAGCTTTCTTT
TRBD2	TRBV27	TRBJ2-5	CASGTSGRALETQYF	TGTGCCAGCGGGACTAGCGGGAGGGCCTTGGAGACCCAGTACTTC
NA	TRBV6-1	TRBJ2-7	CASILSYEQYF	TGTGCCAGCATCTTATCCTACGAGCAGTACTTC
TRBD2	TRBV4-3	TRBJ2-5	CASSQDLSGRGETQYF	TGCGCCAGCAGCCAAGATCTAAGCGGGAGAGGAGAGACCCAGTACTTC
NA	TRBV6-6	TRBJ1-4	CASSYSIGGEEKLFF	TGTGCCAGCAGTTACTCAATAGGGGGAGAAGAAAAACTGTTTTTT
TRBD2	TRBV10-1	TRBJ2-4	CASRGGLAGSGGIQYF	TGCGCCAGCAGAGGGGGACTAGCGGGGTCGGGGGGCATTCAGTACTTC
TRBD2	TRBV9	TRBJ2-2	CASSVGKRGGPGELFF	TGTGCCAGCAGCGTAGGCAAGCGGGGGGGCCCCGGGGAGCTGTTTTTT
TRBD2	TRBV6-5	TRBJ2-7	CASSYSREVSYEQYF	TGTGCCAGCAGTTACTCACGGGAGGTCTCCTACGAGCAGTACTTC
TRBD2	TRBV19	TRBJ2-1	CASSFRLAGEGPYNEQFF	TGTGCCAGTAGTTTCCGACTAGCGGGAGAAGGGCCCTACAATGAGCAGTTCTTC